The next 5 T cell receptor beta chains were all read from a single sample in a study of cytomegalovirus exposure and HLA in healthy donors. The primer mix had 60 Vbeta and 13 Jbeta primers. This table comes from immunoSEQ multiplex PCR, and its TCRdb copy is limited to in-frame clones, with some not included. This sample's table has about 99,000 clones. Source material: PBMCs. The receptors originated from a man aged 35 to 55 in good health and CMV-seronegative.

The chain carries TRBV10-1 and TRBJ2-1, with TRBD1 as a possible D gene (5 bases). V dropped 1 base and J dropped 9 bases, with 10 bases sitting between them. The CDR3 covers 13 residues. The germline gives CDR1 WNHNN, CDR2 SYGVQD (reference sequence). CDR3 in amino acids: CASSEFRAGEQFF. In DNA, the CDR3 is TGCGCCAGCAGTGAGTTCAGGGCAGGTGAGCAGTTCTTC.

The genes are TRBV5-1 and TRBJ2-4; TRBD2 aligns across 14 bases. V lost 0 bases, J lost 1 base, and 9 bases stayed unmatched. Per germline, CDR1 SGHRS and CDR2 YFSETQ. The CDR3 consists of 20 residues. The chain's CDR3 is CASSLETGTSGSFAKNIQYF. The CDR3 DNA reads TGCGCCAGCAGCTTGGAAACCGGGACTAGCGGGAGCTTTGCCAAAAACATTCAGTACTTC.

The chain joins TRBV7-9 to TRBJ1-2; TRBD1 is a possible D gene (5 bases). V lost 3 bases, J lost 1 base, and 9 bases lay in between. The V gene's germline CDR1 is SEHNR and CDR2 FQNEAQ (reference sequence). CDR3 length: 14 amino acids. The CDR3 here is CASSLGGINYGYTF. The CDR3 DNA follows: TGTGCCAGCAGCTTGGGGGGGATTAACTATGGCTACACCTTC.

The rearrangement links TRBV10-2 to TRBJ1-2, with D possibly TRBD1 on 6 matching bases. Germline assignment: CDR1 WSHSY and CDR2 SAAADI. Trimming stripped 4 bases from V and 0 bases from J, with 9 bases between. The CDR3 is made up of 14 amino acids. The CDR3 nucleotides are TGCGCCAGCAGTGGGACAGAGGCTAACTATGGCTACACCTTC. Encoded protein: CASSGTEANYGYTF.

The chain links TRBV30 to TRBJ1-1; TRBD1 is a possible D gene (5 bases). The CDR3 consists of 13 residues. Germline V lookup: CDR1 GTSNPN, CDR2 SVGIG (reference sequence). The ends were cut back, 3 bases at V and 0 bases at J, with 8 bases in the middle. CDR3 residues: CAWRRGMNTEAFF. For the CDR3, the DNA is TGTGCCTGGAGGCGGGGGATGAACACTGAAGCTTTCTTT.